This T cell receptor (beta chain) emerged from a study of T cell changes during pregnancy in multiple sclerosis (dated by TCRdb to between 2018 and 2020). For the study in its entirety: In women with multiple sclerosis, the researchers looked at how the T cell repertoire shifted as pregnancy progressed.

The germline V gene (reference sequence) specifies SGHNT as CDR1 and YYREEE as CDR2. The CDR3 starts with the cysteine, ends with the phenylalanine, and has 15 residues. Just CDR3 DNA is preserved here, 45 bases in frame from base 1. Ends trimmed: V by 3 bases, J by 8 bases; bases unmatched to a gene: 5. A remark on this clone: Its antigen remains undetermined. No base quality values were provided; no much bigger clone lies one nucleotide off.

Receptor amplification or capture employed the immunoSEQ multiplex PCR assay. TCRdb holds this immuneACCESS table with in-frame rearrangements only. Some clones are missing; in checked studies, unresolved V genes explain under half, and the rest has no known cause. Recorded for this sample are tens of thousands of clones; about 92% of them occurred a single time. 0.7% to 1% of the sample is in the top ten clones. The sequence was collected from a female donor with multiple sclerosis, enrolled in a pregnancy study. This material consisted of peripheral blood, taken in the first trimester of pregnancy. The rearrangement combines TRBV5-4 with TRBJ1-6; 10 junctional bases match TRBD1. The DNA reads TGTGCCAGCAGCTATGACAGGGGGCGATATTCACCCCTCCACTTT. Its translation reads: CASSYDRGRYSPLHF.